Below, 5 T cell receptor beta chains from the same sample are listed, as sequenced in a study of T cell repertoires in cytomegalovirus infection. The antigens of these receptors remain unknown. TCRdb used MiXCR to reprocess the reads, holding one entry per CDR3 protein. Of some 920,000 distinct CDR3 sequences in the sample, 30% to 40% were seen once. The starting material was cultured CD8+ T cells from PBMCs, obtained from culture after CMV antigen stimulation. These receptors were obtained from a human donor in good health (CMV status not recorded). Some clones in this sample may be carry-over from other donors' samples.

For the CDR3, the DNA is TGTGCCAGCAAACGGGCAGGGGGGACAGATACGCAGTATTTT. It codes for CASKRAGGTDTQYF. The rearrangement uses TRBV7-9 and TRBJ2-3; tentatively, D is TRBD1 (7 bases). The CDR3 is 14 residues long. The germline V and J ends were trimmed by 7 bases and 3 bases, with 14 bases remaining between them. Per the germline V gene, CDR1 is SEHNR and CDR2 is FQNEAQ (reference sequence).

The chain is built from TRBV5-1 and TRBJ1-2; 8 bases fit TRBD1. Germline loops: CDR1 SGHRS, CDR2 YFSETQ. This CDR3 has 16 residues. Trimming cost V 4 bases and J 5 bases; bases outside gene matches: 13. CDR3 DNA sequence: TGCGCCAGCAGCGCCCGGGACAGGATTAGATTTTATGGCTACACCTTC. Protein: CASSARDRIRFYGYTF.

There are many counts of this clonotype. V usage is TRBV7-2 and J usage is TRBJ1-1; perhaps TRBD1 as D (5 bases). The V gene lost 4 bases and the J gene lost 4 bases, with 10 bases spanning the gap. Germline V CDR1 and CDR2: SGHTA, FQGNSA. The CDR3 length is 13 residues. The CDR3 DNA reads as TGTGCCAGCAGCTGGGGGGTGACCACTGAAGCTTTCTTT. Protein: CASSWGVTTEAFF.

The table lists this clonotype with many counts. The J gene is TRBJ2-1, the V gene TRBV7-3, with D perhaps TRBD2 (6 bases). Trimming shortened V by 3 bases and J by 6 bases, and 12 bases separated the two germline ends. CDR3 length: 14 residues. Germline lookup yields CDR1 SGHTA and CDR2 FQGTGA. DNA for the CDR3: TGTGCCAGCAGCTTGCCGGGACTCTCCAATGAGCAGTTCTTC. Translation: CASSLPGLSNEQFF. Full variable domain (outside the CDR3, taken from reference TRBV7-3 and TRBJ2-1): GAGVSQTPSNKVTEKGKYVELRCDPISGHTALYWYRQSLGQGPEFLIYFQGTGAADDSGLPNDRFFAVRPEGSVSTLKIQRTERGDSAVYLCASSLPGLSNEQFFGPGTRLTVL.

This chain connects TRBV5-4 to TRBJ1-2, with no clear D. In germline, CDR1 is SGHNT, CDR2 YYREEE (reference sequence). The CDR3 sequence is 12 residues long. V lost 7 bases and J 2 bases, leaving 9 bases between the germline ends. The CDR3 sequence: CASADGNYGYTF. For the CDR3, the DNA is TGTGCCAGCGCCGACGGAAACTATGGCTACACCTTC. The whole variable domain, remainder taken from reference TRBV5-4 and TRBJ1-2, is ETGVTQSPTHLIKTRGQQVTLRCSSQSGHNTVSWYQQALGQGPQFIFQYYREEENGRGNFPPRFSGLQFPNYSSELNVNALELDDSALYLCASADGNYGYTFGSGTRLTVV.